Presented here are 5 T cell receptor beta chains from one specimen sequenced in a study of blood T cell repertoires in COVID-19. Method: immunoSEQ multiplex PCR; TCRdb's copy keeps in-frame clones and lacks some. The sample lists about 280,000 clones, 82% seen once, with about 5% in the top ten. Sequencing was carried out using PBMCs or T cells enriched from blood (not recorded which). The receptors were gathered from a man aged 40-50 years who had been exposed to COVID-19.

This chain joins TRBV18 and TRBJ2-3, with 7 bases matching TRBD1. Germline CDR1 is KGHSH and CDR2 is LQKENI. The V segment lost 6 bases and the J segment 0 bases; nucleotides outside the gene matches: 0. CDR3 size: 13 residues. CDR3 coding DNA: TGTGCCAGCTCGGGACAGAGCACAGATACGCAGTATTTT. Its protein product is CASSGQSTDTQYF. The complete variable domain, with remaining parts taken from reference TRBV18 and TRBJ2-3, reads NAGVMQNPRHLVRRRGQEARLRCSPMKGHSHVYWYRQLPEEGLKFMVYLQKENIIDESGMPKERFSAEFPKEGPSILRIQQVVRGDSAAYFCASSGQSTDTQYFGPGTRLTVL.

The genes are TRBV19 and TRBJ2-1, with 9 bases fitting TRBD2. V was pared by 4 bases and J by 13 bases, with 20 bases of the junction left unmatched. CDR1 and CDR2 (germline): LNHDA, SQIVND (reference sequence). The CDR3 runs to 17 residues. CDR3 DNA sequence: TGTGCCAGTAGTACGTCCGGCGGCCCCGGGACTAGCAAATCACAGTTCTTC. It is translated as CASSTSGGPGTSKSQFF.

This clone was picked up many times. The rearrangement uses TRBV19 and TRBJ1-1; TRBD1 agrees at 7 bases. The CDR3 spans 17 residues. The J segment lost 5 bases and the V segment lost 6 bases, leaving 18 bases of the junction unmatched. Germline V gene lookup returns CDR1 LNHDA and CDR2 SQIVND (reference sequence). The CDR3 reads CASRSPRTGQPGTEAFF. CDR3 bases: TGTGCCAGTAGGAGCCCCCGGACAGGTCAACCGGGGACTGAAGCTTTCTTT.

This clone is a singleton in its sample. The rearrangement links TRBV2 to TRBJ2-1; TRBD2 aligns across 16 bases. The germline V gene has CDR1 SNHLY and CDR2 FYNNEI. The ends lost 5 bases at V and 9 bases at J; junction bases unmatched: 10. The CDR3 contains 17 residues. The CDR3 is CASSKTGLAGGPGEQFF. The CDR3 coding sequence is TGTGCCAGCAGTAAGACGGGACTAGCGGGAGGGCCCGGTGAGCAGTTCTTC.

The chain has TRBV28 and TRBJ1-2; D remains unclear. The V and J ends lost 3 bases and 5 bases respectively, with 7 bases between them. The V gene's germline CDR1 is MDHEN and CDR2 SYDVKM. The CDR3 contains 12 residues. The DNA for the CDR3 is TGTGCCAGCAGTTTGGCCCTTTATGGCTACACCTTC. This sequence encodes CASSLALYGYTF.